The rows below give T cell receptor beta chains drawn from one sample of a study of blood T cell repertoires in COVID-19. Some clones are missing from TCRdb's copy, which holds only in-frame ones; the method was immunoSEQ multiplex PCR. The sample records just under 350,000 clones, 80% to 90% being singletons. Specimen: peripheral blood. The source is a man younger than 40 with active or convalescent COVID-19. CDR3s include the opening cysteine and the closing phenylalanine or tryptophan. The D gene is left open where the match is weak. Only part of the rows carry a size: once, few, many, or a class if the clone is expanded.

d_gene,v_gene,len,abundance,j_gene,CDR3nt,CDR3aa
TRBD2,TRBV4-2,18,once,TRBJ2-5,TGTGCCAGCAGCCAAGTCGGGGTTAGCGGGGGAGGGCAAGAGACCCAGTACTTC,CASSQVGVSGGGQETQYF
TRBD2,TRBV7-6,16,.,TRBJ2-7,TGTGCCAGCAGCACGTATACTAGCGGGAGAGCCTACGAGCAGTACTTC,CASSTYTSGRAYEQYF
TRBD2,TRBV5-1,15,few,TRBJ2-1,TGCGCCAGCAGCTTGGGGCCTAGCGGGAACAATGAGCAGTTCTTC,CASSLGPSGNNEQFF
TRBD1,TRBV5-4,15,.,TRBJ2-7,TGTGCCAGCAGCTTAAACCGGGACAGTGTGTACGAGCAGTACTTC,CASSLNRDSVYEQYF
.,TRBV5-5,16,.,TRBJ1-6,TGTGCCAGCAGCTTGGGTCGGAGCTCCTATAATTCACCCCTCCACTTT,CASSLGRSSYNSPLHF
TRBD2,TRBV7-9,13,.,TRBJ2-7,TGTGCCAGCAGGACCGGGACTATGAACGAGCAGTACTTC,CASRTGTMNEQYF
.,TRBV11-3,11,once,TRBJ2-1,TGTGCCAGCAGCTCAGGCGGGAAGCAGTTCTTC,CASSSGGKQFF
TRBD1,TRBV19,18,.,TRBJ1-4,TGTGCCAGTAGTATAGAGGGGACAGGCTTTGCAACTAATGAAAAACTGTTTTTT,CASSIEGTGFATNEKLFF
TRBD2,TRBV6-5,15,.,TRBJ2-7,TGTGCCAGCAGTTACGGCGGGAGCCTAACGGGGGAGCAGTACTTC,CASSYGGSLTGEQYF
TRBD1,TRBV6-1,13,few,TRBJ2-1,TGTGCCAGCAGTGATCAGGGGGACAATGAGCAGTTCTTC,CASSDQGDNEQFF
TRBD2,TRBV25-1,15,few,TRBJ2-1,TGTGCCAGCAGTGGGGTGGTTTCGGGGAGGGGTGAGCAGTTCTTC,CASSGVVSGRGEQFF
.,TRBV7-3,13,once,TRBJ1-5,TGTGCCAGCAGCTCCCTACCAGGTCAGCCCCAGCATTTT,CASSSLPGQPQHF
.,TRBV3-1/TRBV3-2,12,.,TRBJ2-5,TGTGCCAGCAGCAGGGGTCGGGAGACCCAGTACTTC,CASSRGRETQYF
.,TRBV20-1,11,.,TRBJ1-1,TGCAGTGCTAGGAGTCCCACTGAAGCTTTCTTT,CSARSPTEAFF
.,TRBV4-1,16,.,TRBJ1-3,TGCGCCAGCAGCCTCCAAAGGGTAGGGAGGACGGACACCATATATTTT,CASSLQRVGRTDTIYF
.,TRBV2,13,.,TRBJ2-7,TGTGCCAGCTGCACAGCACCATCCTACGAGCAGTACTTC,CASCTAPSYEQYF
.,TRBV27,13,.,TRBJ1-6,TGTGCCAGCAGCCTGGCCCAGCGTTCACCCCTCCACTTT,CASSLAQRSPLHF
TRBD2,TRBV7-6,18,.,TRBJ2-7,TGTGCCAGCAGCTTAGGGCCTCCCGGGACTAGTACAACCTACGAGCAGTACTTC,CASSLGPPGTSTTYEQYF
TRBD2,TRBV28,18,.,TRBJ2-7,TGTGCCAGCAGTCCGCTAGGGACTAGCGGGAGGAGCTCCTACGAGCAGTACTTC,CASSPLGTSGRSSYEQYF
.,TRBV5-4,13,.,TRBJ2-5,TGTGCCAGCAGCCCGGGAATTGAAGAGACCCAGTACTTC,CASSPGIEETQYF
TRBD1,TRBV25-1,15,.,TRBJ2-3,TGTGCCAGCAGTCCTCGGGACAGATTCACAGATACGCAGTATTTT,CASSPRDRFTDTQYF
TRBD1,TRBV28,13,once,TRBJ1-1,TGTGCCAGCAGTGCTCCCGGGACAGGGTTGGCTTTCTTT,CASSAPGTGLAFF
.,TRBV5-4,14,.,TRBJ2-1,TGTGCCAGCAGCTTGGACCCGCAGGGCAATGAGCAGTTCTTC,CASSLDPQGNEQFF
.,TRBV11-2,18,.,TRBJ1-3,TGTGCCAGCAGCTCTAAGGGAAGAACAGGACCTTCTGGAAACACCATATATTTT,CASSSKGRTGPSGNTIYF
TRBD1,TRBV16,19,.,TRBJ1-2,TGTGCCAGCACAAGTCTCCGGCCGGGACAGGGGGCCTCGAACTATGGCTACACCTTC,CASTSLRPGQGASNYGYTF
.,TRBV7-2,11,.,TRBJ1-2,TGTGCCAGCCTTTACGGTTATGGCTACACCTTC,CASLYGYGYTF
.,TRBV13,15,.,TRBJ2-7,TGTGCCAGCAGCTTAATAGCGTCAAGCTCCTACGAGCAGTACTTC,CASSLIASSSYEQYF
.,TRBV29-1,14,.,TRBJ1-1,TGCAGCGTCGAGTCTCGTAGAGGGGGCACTGAAGCTTTCTTT,CSVESRRGGTEAFF
TRBD1,TRBV5-5,15,.,TRBJ1-2,TGTGCCAGCAGCGCCTGGACAGGGATAAGAACGGGCTACACCTTC,CASSAWTGIRTGYTF
.,TRBV11-2,15,.,TRBJ1-2,TGTGCCAGCAGCTTAGGTGTGCGGGCATCCTATGGCTACACCTTC,CASSLGVRASYGYTF
.,TRBV5-1,14,.,TRBJ2-1,TGCGCCAGCAGCACCCAAACTAGCAGCAATGAGCAGTTCTTC,CASSTQTSSNEQFF
.,TRBV3-1/TRBV3-2,13,.,TRBJ2-2,TGTGCCAGCAGCCAAGGTAGTGGCGGGGAGCTGTTTTTT,CASSQGSGGELFF
TRBD2,TRBV28,14,few,TRBJ2-1,TGTGCCAGCAGCCCGGGACTAGCGGGACATGAGCAGTTCTTC,CASSPGLAGHEQFF
.,TRBV11-2,15,once,TRBJ2-3,TGTGCCAGCAGCTTAGTCACCGGGAGCACAGATACGCAGTATTTT,CASSLVTGSTDTQYF
TRBD1,TRBV11-2,16,.,TRBJ2-2,TGTGCCAGCAGCCACCCGGGGACAGTCAACACCGGGGAGCTGTTTTTT,CASSHPGTVNTGELFF
.,TRBV6-5,12,.,TRBJ2-2,TGTGCCAGCCGAGAACACACCGGGGAGCTGTTTTTT,CASREHTGELFF
TRBD1,TRBV2,14,.,TRBJ2-5,TGTGCCAGCGGGGACAGGGTTTCCCAAGAGACCCAGTACTTC,CASGDRVSQETQYF
.,TRBV7-3,14,.,TRBJ2-7,TGTGCCAGCAGCGCCCAACCTAGCTCCTACGAGCAGTACTTC,CASSAQPSSYEQYF
.,TRBV12-3/TRBV12-4,13,once,TRBJ1-1,TGTGCCAGCACACTCAGGGTGAACACTGAAGCTTTCTTT,CASTLRVNTEAFF
.,TRBV6-5,15,once,TRBJ1-4,TGTGCCAGCAGTTCCAACAGGGCAACTAATGAAAAACTGTTTTTT,CASSSNRATNEKLFF
.,TRBV5-1,14,.,TRBJ1-3,TGCGCCAGCAGCCCCGAGGGATCTGGAAACACCATATATTTT,CASSPEGSGNTIYF
.,TRBV6-2/TRBV6-3,18,.,TRBJ2-6,TGTGCCAGCAGTTCGGAGAGAAGACTGAGCTCTGGGGCCAACGTCCTGACTTTC,CASSSERRLSSGANVLTF
TRBD2,TRBV30,13,.,TRBJ2-1,TGTGCCTGGACGACTAGCGGGGACAATGAGCAGTTCTTC,CAWTTSGDNEQFF
.,TRBV5-1,13,once,TRBJ2-1,TGCGCCAGCAGCCCGGACACTTACAATGAGCAGTTCTTC,CASSPDTYNEQFF
.,TRBV15,14,.,TRBJ1-4,TGTGCCACCTCCCCGAGGGCCTCTAATGAAAAACTGTTTTTT,CATSPRASNEKLFF
TRBD1,TRBV19,13,.,TRBJ1-3,TGTGCCACATATCAGGGGGCCGGAAACACCATATATTTT,CATYQGAGNTIYF
.,TRBV12-3/TRBV12-4,13,.,TRBJ2-7,TGTGCCAGCAGTCCGCAGGGTTCCTACGAGCAGTACTTC,CASSPQGSYEQYF
TRBD1,TRBV28,14,few,TRBJ1-1,TGTGCCAGCAGGGAAACAGGGGGGAACACTGAAGCTTTCTTT,CASRETGGNTEAFF
TRBD1,TRBV19,14,.,TRBJ1-1,TGTGCCAGTACCGGGACAGGGCTTAACACTGAAGCTTTCTTT,CASTGTGLNTEAFF
.,TRBV7-8,14,.,TRBJ1-1,TGTGCCAGCAGCTCGAACTCTCAGGGAGGGAAAGCTTTCTTT,CASSSNSQGGKAFF
TRBD2,TRBV4-3,14,.,TRBJ2-1,TGCGCCAGCAGCCTTACGGGGGGGAACAATGAGCAGTTCTTC,CASSLTGGNNEQFF
.,TRBV2,12,.,TRBJ1-2,TGTGCCAGCAGCGCGGAGAACTATGGCTACACCTTC,CASSAENYGYTF
TRBD1,TRBV9,14,.,TRBJ2-7,TGTGCCAGCAGCGCCTGGGACAGGGAAAACGAGCAGTACTTC,CASSAWDRENEQYF
TRBD1,TRBV14,15,.,TRBJ1-2,TGTGCCAGCAGCCATGCACAGGGGCCCAACTATGGCTACACCTTC,CASSHAQGPNYGYTF
TRBD1,TRBV6-5,13,.,TRBJ1-4,TGTGCCAGCAGTCGACAGGGCGACGAAAAACTGTTTTTT,CASSRQGDEKLFF
TRBD2,TRBV11-3,15,.,TRBJ2-5,TGTGCCAGCAGCACTAGGACTAGCGCCAAAGAGACCCAGTACTTC,CASSTRTSAKETQYF
TRBD2,TRBV11-2,17,.,TRBJ2-7,TGTGCCAGCAGCTTAGTCAGGGGCGGGAGGGACTCCTACGAGCAGTACTTC,CASSLVRGGRDSYEQYF
.,TRBV19,16,once,TRBJ1-2,TGTGCCAGTAGTATAGGAGCAGGGATATCTAACTATGGCTACACCTTC,CASSIGAGISNYGYTF
TRBD2,TRBV3-1/TRBV3-2,17,few,TRBJ2-1,TGTGCCAGCAGCCAAGATCGGCAGCGGGGGGCCTACAATGAGCAGTTCTTC,CASSQDRQRGAYNEQFF
TRBD1,TRBV2,13,.,TRBJ2-7,TGTGCCAGCAGTGACGACAGGGCGTACGAGCAGTACTTC,CASSDDRAYEQYF